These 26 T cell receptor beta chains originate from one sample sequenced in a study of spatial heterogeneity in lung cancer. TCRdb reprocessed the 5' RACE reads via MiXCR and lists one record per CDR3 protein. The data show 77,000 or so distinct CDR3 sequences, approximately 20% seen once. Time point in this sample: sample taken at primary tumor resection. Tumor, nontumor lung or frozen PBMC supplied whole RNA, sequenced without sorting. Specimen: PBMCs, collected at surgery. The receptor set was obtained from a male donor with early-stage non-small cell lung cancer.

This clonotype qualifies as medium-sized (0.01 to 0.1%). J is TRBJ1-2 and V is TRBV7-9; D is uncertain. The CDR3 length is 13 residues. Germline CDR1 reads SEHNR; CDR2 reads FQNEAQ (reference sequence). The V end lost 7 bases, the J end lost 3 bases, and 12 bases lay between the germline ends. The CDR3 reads CASTAGSDYGYTF. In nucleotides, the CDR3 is TGTGCCAGCACGGCCGGGTCGGACTATGGCTACACCTTC.

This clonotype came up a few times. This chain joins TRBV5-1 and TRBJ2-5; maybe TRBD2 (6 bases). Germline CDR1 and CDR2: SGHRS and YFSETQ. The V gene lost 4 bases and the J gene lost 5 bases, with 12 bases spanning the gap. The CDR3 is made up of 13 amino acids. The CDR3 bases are TGCGCCAGCAGCGAGGGAGGTTCGGAGACCCAGTACTTC. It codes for CASSEGGSETQYF.

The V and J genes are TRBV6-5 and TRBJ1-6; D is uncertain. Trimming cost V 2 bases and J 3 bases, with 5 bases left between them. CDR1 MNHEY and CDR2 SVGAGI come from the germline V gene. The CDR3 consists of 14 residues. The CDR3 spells CASSYKNYNSPLHF. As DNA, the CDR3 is TGTGCCAGCAGTTACAAGAACTATAATTCACCCCTCCACTTT.

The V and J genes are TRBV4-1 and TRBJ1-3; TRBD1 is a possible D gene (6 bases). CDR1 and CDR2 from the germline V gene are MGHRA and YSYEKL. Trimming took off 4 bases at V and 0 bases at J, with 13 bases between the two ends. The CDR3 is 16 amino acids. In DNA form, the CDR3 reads TGCGCCAGCAGCCCCCGGACAGCCGACTCTGGAAACACCATATATTTT. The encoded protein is CASSPRTADSGNTIYF.

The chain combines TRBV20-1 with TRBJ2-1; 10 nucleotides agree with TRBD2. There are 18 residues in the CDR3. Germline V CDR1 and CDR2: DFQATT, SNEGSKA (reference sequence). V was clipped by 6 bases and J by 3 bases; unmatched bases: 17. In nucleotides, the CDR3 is TGCAGTGCAAAAACGATAGCGGGGGGACACATTAGCTACAATGAGCAGTTCTTC. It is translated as CSAKTIAGGHISYNEQFF.

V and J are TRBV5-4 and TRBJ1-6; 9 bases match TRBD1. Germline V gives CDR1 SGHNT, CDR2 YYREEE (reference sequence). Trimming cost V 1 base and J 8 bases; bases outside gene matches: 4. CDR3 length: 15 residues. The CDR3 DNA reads TGTGCCAGCAGCTTGACGTGGGACAGGGATTCACCCCTCCACTTT. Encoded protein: CASSLTWDRDSPLHF. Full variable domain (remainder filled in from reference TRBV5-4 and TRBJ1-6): ETGVTQSPTHLIKTRGQQVTLRCSSQSGHNTVSWYQQALGQGPQFIFQYYREEENGRGNFPPRFSGLQFPNYSSELNVNALELDDSALYLCASSLTWDRDSPLHFGNGTRLTVT.

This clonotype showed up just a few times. The CDR3: CASGQGRYEQYF. CDR3 nucleotides: TGTGCCAGCGGACAGGGACGCTACGAGCAGTACTTC. The chain uses TRBV28 and TRBJ2-7; 8 nucleotides match TRBD1. The germline CDR1 and CDR2 sequences are MDHEN and SYDVKM. V shed 8 bases and J 3 bases; nucleotides not matched to a gene: 3. This CDR3 comprises 12 residues.

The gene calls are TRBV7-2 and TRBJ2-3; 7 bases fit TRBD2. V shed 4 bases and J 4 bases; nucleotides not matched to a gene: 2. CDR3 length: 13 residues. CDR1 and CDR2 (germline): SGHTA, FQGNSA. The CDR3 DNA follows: TGTGCCAGCAGCTCTCTAGCGGCAGATACGCAGTATTTT. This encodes CASSSLAADTQYF.

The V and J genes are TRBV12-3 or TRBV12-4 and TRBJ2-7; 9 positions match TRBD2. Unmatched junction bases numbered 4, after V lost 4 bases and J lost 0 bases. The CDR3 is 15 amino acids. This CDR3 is CASSSSGASSYEQYF. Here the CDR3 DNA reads TGTGCCAGCAGTTCTAGCGGGGCTAGCTCCTACGAGCAGTACTTC.

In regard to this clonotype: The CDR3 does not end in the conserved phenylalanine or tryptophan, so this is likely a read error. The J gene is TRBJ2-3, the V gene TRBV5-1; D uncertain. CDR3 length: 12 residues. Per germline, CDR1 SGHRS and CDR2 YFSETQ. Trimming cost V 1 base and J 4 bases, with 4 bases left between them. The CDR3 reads CASSLFPDTQYL. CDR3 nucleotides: TGCGCCAGCAGCTTGTTTCCAGATACGCAGTATCTT.

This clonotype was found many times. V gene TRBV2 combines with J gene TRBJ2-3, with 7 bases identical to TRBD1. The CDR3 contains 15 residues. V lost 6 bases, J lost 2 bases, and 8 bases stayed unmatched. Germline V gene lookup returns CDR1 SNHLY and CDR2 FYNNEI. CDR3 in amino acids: CASRRGQKLTDTQYF. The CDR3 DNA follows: TGTGCCAGCAGACGGGGACAGAAACTCACAGATACGCAGTATTTT. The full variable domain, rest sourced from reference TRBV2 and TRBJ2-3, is EPEVTQTPSHQVTQMGQEVILRCVPISNHLYFYWYRQILGQKVEFLVSFYNNEISEKSEIFDDQFSVERPDGSNFTLKIRSTKLEDSAMYFCASRRGQKLTDTQYFGPGTRLTVL.

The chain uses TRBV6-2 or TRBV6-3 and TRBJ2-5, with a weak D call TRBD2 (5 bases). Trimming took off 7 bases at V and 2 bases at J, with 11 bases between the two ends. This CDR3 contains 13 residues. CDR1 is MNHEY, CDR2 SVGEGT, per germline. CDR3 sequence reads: CASTGVTQETQYF. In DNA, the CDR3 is TGTGCCAGCACCGGGGTGACACAAGAGACCCAGTACTTC.

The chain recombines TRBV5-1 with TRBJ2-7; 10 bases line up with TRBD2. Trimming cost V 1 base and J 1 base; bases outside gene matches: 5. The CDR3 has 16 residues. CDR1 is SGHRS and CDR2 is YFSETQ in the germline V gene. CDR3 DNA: TGCGCCAGCAGCTTGCAACCGGGACTAGCGTCCTACGAGCAGTACTTC. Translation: CASSLQPGLASYEQYF. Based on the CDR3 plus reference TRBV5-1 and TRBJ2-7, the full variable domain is KAGVTQTPRYLIKTRGQQVTLSCSPISGHRSVSWYQQTPGQGLQFLFEYFSETQRNKGNFPGRFSGRQFSNSRSEMNVSTLELGDSALYLCASSLQPGLASYEQYFGPGTRLTVT.

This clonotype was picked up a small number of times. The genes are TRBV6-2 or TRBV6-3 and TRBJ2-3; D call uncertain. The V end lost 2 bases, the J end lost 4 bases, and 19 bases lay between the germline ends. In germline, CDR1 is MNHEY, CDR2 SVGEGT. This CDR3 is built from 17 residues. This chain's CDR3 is CASSYDDPRAGPDTQYF. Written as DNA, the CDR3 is TGTGCCAGCAGTTACGACGACCCCCGCGCCGGTCCAGATACGCAGTATTTT.

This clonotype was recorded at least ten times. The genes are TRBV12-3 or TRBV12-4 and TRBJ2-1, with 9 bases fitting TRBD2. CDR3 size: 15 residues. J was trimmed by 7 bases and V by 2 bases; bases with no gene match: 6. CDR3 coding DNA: TGTGCCAGCAGTTTAAGCCTAGCGGGAATAAATGAGCAGTTCTTC. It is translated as CASSLSLAGINEQFF.

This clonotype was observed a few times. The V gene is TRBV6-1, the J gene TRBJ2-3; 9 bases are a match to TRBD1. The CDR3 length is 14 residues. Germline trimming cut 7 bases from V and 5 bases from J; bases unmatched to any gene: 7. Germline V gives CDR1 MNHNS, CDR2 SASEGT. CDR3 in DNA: TGTGCCAGCATGTGGACAGGGGCGGGAGATACGCAGTATTTT. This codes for CASMWTGAGDTQYF.

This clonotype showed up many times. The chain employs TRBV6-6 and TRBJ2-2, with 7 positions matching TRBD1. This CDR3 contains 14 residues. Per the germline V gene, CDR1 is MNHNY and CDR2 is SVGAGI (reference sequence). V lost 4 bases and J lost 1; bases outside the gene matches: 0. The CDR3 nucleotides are TGTGCCAGCAGTTGGACAGGGAACACCGGGGAGCTGTTTTTT. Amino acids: CASSWTGNTGELFF.

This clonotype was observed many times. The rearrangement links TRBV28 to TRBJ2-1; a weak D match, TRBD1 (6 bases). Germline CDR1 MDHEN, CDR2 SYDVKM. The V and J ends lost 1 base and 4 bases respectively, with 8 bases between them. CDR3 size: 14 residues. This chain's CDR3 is CASSLLGGYNEQFF. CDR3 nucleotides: TGTGCCAGCAGTTTATTAGGGGGATACAATGAGCAGTTCTTC.

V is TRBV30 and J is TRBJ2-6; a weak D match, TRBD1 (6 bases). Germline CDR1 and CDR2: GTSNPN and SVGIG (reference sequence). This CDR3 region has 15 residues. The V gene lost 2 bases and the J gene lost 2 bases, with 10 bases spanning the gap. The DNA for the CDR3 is TGTGCCTGGAGTACCTCAGGGGCTGGGGCCAACGTCCTGACTTTC. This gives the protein CAWSTSGAGANVLTF.

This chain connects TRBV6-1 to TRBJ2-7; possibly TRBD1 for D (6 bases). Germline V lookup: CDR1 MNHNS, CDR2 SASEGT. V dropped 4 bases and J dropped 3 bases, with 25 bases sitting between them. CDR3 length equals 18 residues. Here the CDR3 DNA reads TGTGCCAGCAGTGTTTCAACCGCAGGGGATTCGGGGTACTACGAGCAGTACTTC. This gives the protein CASSVSTAGDSGYYEQYF.

The DNA for the CDR3 is TGCAGTGCCCCCCGCGAGGGGAGGGTCTCCTACGAGCAGTACTTC. Protein product: CSAPREGRVSYEQYF. The genes are TRBV20-1 and TRBJ2-7; 7 bases map to TRBD2. V trimming: 6 bases; J trimming: 0 bases; junction bases outside the gene matches: 11. This CDR3 contains 15 residues. Germline V gives CDR1 DFQATT, CDR2 SNEGSKA (reference sequence).

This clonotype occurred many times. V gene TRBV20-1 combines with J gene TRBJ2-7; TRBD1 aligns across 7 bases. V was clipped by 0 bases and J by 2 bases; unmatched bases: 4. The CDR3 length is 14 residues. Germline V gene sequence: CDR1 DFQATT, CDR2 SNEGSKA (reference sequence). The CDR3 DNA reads TGCAGTGCTAGAGACGCTGGGACAGCCTACGAGCAGTACTTC. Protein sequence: CSARDAGTAYEQYF.

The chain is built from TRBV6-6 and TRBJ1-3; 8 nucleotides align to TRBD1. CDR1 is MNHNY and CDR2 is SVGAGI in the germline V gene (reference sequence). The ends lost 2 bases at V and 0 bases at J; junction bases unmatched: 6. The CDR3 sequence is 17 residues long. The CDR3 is CASSYPPQGDSGNTIYF. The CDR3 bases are TGTGCCAGCAGTTACCCGCCACAGGGGGACTCTGGAAACACCATATATTTT.

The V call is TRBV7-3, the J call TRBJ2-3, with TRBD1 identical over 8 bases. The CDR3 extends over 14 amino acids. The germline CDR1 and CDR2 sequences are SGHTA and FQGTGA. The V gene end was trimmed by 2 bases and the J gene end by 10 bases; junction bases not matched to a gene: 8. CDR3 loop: CASSLDTGGYSQYF. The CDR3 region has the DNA TGTGCCAGCAGCTTAGACACAGGGGGTTATTCGCAGTATTTT.

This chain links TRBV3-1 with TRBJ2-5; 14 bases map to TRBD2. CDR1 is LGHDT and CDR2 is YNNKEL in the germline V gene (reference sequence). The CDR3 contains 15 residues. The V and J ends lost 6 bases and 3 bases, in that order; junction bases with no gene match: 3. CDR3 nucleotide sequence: TGTGCCAGCAGGGGGACTAGCGGGAGTGAAGAGACCCAGTACTTC. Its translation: CASRGTSGSEETQYF.

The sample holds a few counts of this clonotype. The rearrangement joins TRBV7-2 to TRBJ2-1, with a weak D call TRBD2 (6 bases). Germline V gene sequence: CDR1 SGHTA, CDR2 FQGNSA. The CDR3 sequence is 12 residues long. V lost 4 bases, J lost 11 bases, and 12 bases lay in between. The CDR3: CASSSWDSKQFF. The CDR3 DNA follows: TGTGCCAGCAGCTCCTGGGACTCCAAGCAGTTCTTC.